Presented here are 21 T cell receptor beta chains from one specimen sequenced in a study of shared clonotypes between healthy human individuals. Repertoires were generated with immunoSEQ multiplex PCR, while TCRdb's copy carries only in-frame clones and drops some. The repertoire holds roughly 1,600,000 clones, with 97% to 99% as singletons. The sample comprised naive CD4+ T cells sorted from blood. Subset reported: CD45RA+ positively selected. The receptors were sampled from a man between 25 and 39 years old in good health.

The V and J genes are TRBV9 and TRBJ1-2, with a tentative D call TRBD1 (5 bases). Trimming took off 0 bases at V and 7 bases at J, with 13 bases between the two ends. The length of the CDR3 is 14 residues. Per the germline V gene, CDR1 is SGDLS and CDR2 is YYNGEE. The CDR3 is CASSVVGEGLGYTF. In nucleotides, the CDR3 is TGTGCCAGCAGCGTAGTAGGGGAGGGCCTTGGCTACACCTTC.

The gene calls are TRBV5-6 and TRBJ2-1, with 8 bases lining up with TRBD2. The CDR3 spans 12 residues. CDR1 and CDR2 (germline): SGHDT, YYEEEE. V was clipped by 3 bases and J by 12 bases; unmatched bases: 5. The CDR3 protein is CASSYERERQFF. CDR3 sequence (DNA): TGTGCCAGCAGCTACGAGCGGGAGAGGCAGTTCTTC.

As for this clone: This sample includes further DNA sequences coding for the same CDR3. The chain is built from TRBV5-1 and TRBJ2-5; TRBD1 matches at 7 bases. The germline gives CDR1 SGHRS, CDR2 YFSETQ. With V trimmed by 0 bases and J by 4 bases, 3 bases remained unmatched. This CDR3 has 14 residues. The CDR3 loop reads CASSLEGAGETQYF. CDR3 in DNA: TGCGCCAGCAGCTTGGAGGGGGCGGGAGAGACCCAGTACTTC.

This rearrangement joins TRBV6-4 to TRBJ2-3, with TRBD1 as a possible D gene (5 bases). V lost 10 bases, J lost 7 bases, and 15 bases lay in between. The V gene's germline CDR1 is MRHNA and CDR2 SNTAGT. This CDR3 has 12 residues. The DNA for the CDR3 is TGTGCCAACCCACATGGGGCCCATACGCAGTATTTT. Amino acids: CANPHGAHTQYF.

The genes are TRBV7-9 and TRBJ1-1; tentatively, D is TRBD1 (5 bases). Trimming took 3 bases from V and 1 from J, leaving 9 bases between them. Germline lookup yields CDR1 SEHNR and CDR2 FQNEAQ (reference sequence). The CDR3 length is 14 residues. This CDR3 reads CASSFGDRNTEAFF. The CDR3 DNA is TGTGCCAGCAGCTTCGGGGACCGGAACACTGAAGCTTTCTTT.

The CDR3, as DNA: TGCGCCAGCAGCTTTTCTGCCCCAGATACGCAGTATTTT. Encoded protein: CASSFSAPDTQYF. This rearrangement joins TRBV5-1 to TRBJ2-3; D is uncertain. The V end lost 2 bases, the J end lost 4 bases, and 8 bases lay between the germline ends. CDR1 and CDR2 from the germline V gene are SGHRS and YFSETQ. This CDR3 contains 13 residues.

CDR3 DNA: TGTGCCAGCAGCTTTAGAGGGCAAGGGGGCAAAGAGACCCAGTACTTC. This translates into CASSFRGQGGKETQYF. J is TRBJ2-5 and V is TRBV5-4; 7 nucleotides line up with TRBD1. This CDR3 has 16 residues. V trimming: 2 bases; J trimming: 3 bases; junction bases outside the gene matches: 10. The germline CDR1 and CDR2 sequences are SGHNT and YYREEE (reference sequence).

The rearrangement joins TRBV28 to TRBJ2-7; no reliable D call. The CDR3 runs to 14 residues. V was trimmed by 5 bases and J by 4 bases, leaving 15 bases between them. Germline V CDR1 and CDR2: MDHEN, SYDVKM. The CDR3 here is CASSPPYPEYEQYF. The CDR3 DNA follows: TGTGCCAGCAGTCCCCCTTATCCAGAGTACGAGCAGTACTTC.

V and J are TRBV10-2 and TRBJ1-1; tentatively, D is TRBD1 (6 bases). Germline V gene data show CDR1 as WSHSY and CDR2 as SAAADI. V lost 2 bases, J lost 5 bases, and 12 bases lay in between. This CDR3 is built from 14 residues. This CDR3 reads CASSEHHRDTEAFF. CDR3 nucleotide sequence: TGCGCCAGCAGTGAGCATCACAGGGATACTGAAGCTTTCTTT.

V gene TRBV30 combines with J gene TRBJ2-7; 13 bases fit TRBD2. Trimming at V came to 3 bases and at J to 7 bases, leaving 9 bases not matched to a gene. Germline V CDR1 and CDR2: GTSNPN, SVGIG (reference sequence). The CDR3 has 15 amino acids. Here the CDR3 DNA reads TGTGCCTGGAGCCTACTAGCGGGAGGGCCTGGTGAGCAGTACTTC. It translates to CAWSLLAGGPGEQYF.

This chain joins TRBV7-8 and TRBJ2-1, with a weak D call TRBD1 (6 bases). CDR3 size: 14 residues. Germline CDR1 is SGHVS and CDR2 is FQNEAQ. V gave up 0 bases and J gave up 9 bases, with 12 bases separating them. The CDR3 sequence: CASSLALGASEQFF. CDR3 coding DNA: TGTGCCAGCAGCTTAGCTCTGGGGGCGAGTGAGCAGTTCTTC.

V is TRBV19 and J is TRBJ2-6; no firm D call. Between the trimmed V and J ends, which lost 10 bases and 0 bases, there was a span of 19 bases. This CDR3 spans 17 amino acids. Germline assignment: CDR1 LNHDA and CDR2 SQIVND (reference sequence). The CDR3 loop is CATRTWGSSSGANVLTF. The CDR3 DNA sequence: TGTGCCACACGGACCTGGGGATCGAGCTCTGGGGCCAACGTCCTGACTTTC.

The chain is built from TRBV7-2 and TRBJ2-7; 7 positions match TRBD2. Germline CDR1 is SGHTA and CDR2 is FQGNSA. The CDR3 runs to 15 residues. V shed 1 base and J 2 bases; nucleotides not matched to a gene: 5. CDR3 in amino acids: CASSLVGRETYEQYF. The CDR3 DNA reads as TGTGCCAGCAGCTTAGTGGGGCGGGAGACCTACGAGCAGTACTTC. The variable domain in full, with the rest retrieved from reference TRBV7-2 and TRBJ2-7, is GAGVSQSPSNKVTEKGKDVELRCDPISGHTALYWYRQSLGQGLEFLIYFQGNSAPDKSGLPSDRFSAERTGGSVSTLTIQRTQQEDSAVYLCASSLVGRETYEQYFGPGTRLTVT.

Only one count was recorded for this clone. V is TRBV5-4 and J is TRBJ2-1; 9 positions match TRBD1. V shed 1 base and J 5 bases; nucleotides not matched to a gene: 7. This CDR3 contains 16 residues. Looked up from germline, CDR1 is SGHNT and CDR2 is YYREEE (reference sequence). The CDR3 is CASSLNWDRVNNEQFF. CDR3 sequence (DNA): TGTGCCAGCAGCTTGAATTGGGACAGGGTAAACAATGAGCAGTTCTTC.

A single count supports this clone. This rearrangement joins TRBV5-6 to TRBJ2-7; D gene uncertain. The CDR3 covers 15 residues. The V gene's germline CDR1 is SGHDT and CDR2 YYEEEE. V lost 0 bases to trimming and J lost 3 bases, with 13 bases between them. The CDR3 nucleotides are TGTGCCAGCAGCTTGGCCGTGGGGAATGGCTACGAGCAGTACTTC. Residues: CASSLAVGNGYEQYF.

V gene TRBV5-1 combines with J gene TRBJ2-3; the D call may be TRBD1 or TRBD2 (5 bases each). The CDR3 length is 13 residues. CDR1 and CDR2 (germline): SGHRS, YFSETQ. V was clipped by 4 bases and J by 2 bases, with 8 bases between them. In DNA form, the CDR3 reads TGCGCCAGCAGCCAAGGGACCACAGATACGCAGTATTTT. Translation gives CASSQGTTDTQYF.

V gene TRBV28 combines with J gene TRBJ1-4, with a tentative D call TRBD1 (6 bases). Germline V gene sequence: CDR1 MDHEN, CDR2 SYDVKM. The CDR3 loop spans 15 amino acids. V was pared by 5 bases and J by 5 bases, with 15 bases between. The CDR3 loop reads CASSMRTAPNEKLFF. The CDR3 DNA follows: TGTGCCAGCAGTATGAGGACAGCCCCAAATGAAAAACTGTTTTTT.

This chain connects TRBV7-9 to TRBJ2-2; TRBD1 might be the D (7 bases). Trimming removed 5 bases from V and 4 bases from J, with 17 bases in between. Germline assignment: CDR1 SEHNR and CDR2 FQNEAQ (reference sequence). The CDR3 length is 16 residues. The CDR3 region has the DNA TGTGCCAGCAGCCTTGGATTCCAGGGGGGCACCGGGGAGCTGTTTTTT. Encoded protein: CASSLGFQGGTGELFF.

The chain employs TRBV6-5 and TRBJ2-1; 8 nucleotides line up with TRBD2. The V gene's germline CDR1 is MNHEY and CDR2 SVGAGI. Trimming cost V 8 bases and J 5 bases; bases outside gene matches: 5. There are 13 residues in the CDR3. The CDR3 here is CASGTGGDNEQFF. The CDR3 DNA sequence: TGTGCCAGCGGGACGGGAGGGGACAATGAGCAGTTCTTC.

The chain employs TRBV6-5 and TRBJ2-7; perhaps TRBD2 as D (6 bases). CDR3 size: 15 residues. Trimming left V 6 bases short and J 3 bases short, with 18 bases between. Per the germline V gene, CDR1 is MNHEY and CDR2 is SVGAGI. The CDR3 here is CASRPGGIGYYEQYF. For the CDR3, the DNA is TGTGCCAGCAGACCCGGAGGGATTGGGTACTACGAGCAGTACTTC.

The chain is built from TRBV2 and TRBJ2-1, with D tentatively TRBD1 (7 bases). The CDR3 has 13 residues. Looked up from germline, CDR1 is SNHLY and CDR2 is FYNNEI. V dropped 6 bases and J dropped 7 bases, with 13 bases sitting between them. The CDR3 bases are TGTGCCAGCAGATTGACAGGGAGGAATGAGCAGTTCTTC. As protein: CASRLTGRNEQFF.